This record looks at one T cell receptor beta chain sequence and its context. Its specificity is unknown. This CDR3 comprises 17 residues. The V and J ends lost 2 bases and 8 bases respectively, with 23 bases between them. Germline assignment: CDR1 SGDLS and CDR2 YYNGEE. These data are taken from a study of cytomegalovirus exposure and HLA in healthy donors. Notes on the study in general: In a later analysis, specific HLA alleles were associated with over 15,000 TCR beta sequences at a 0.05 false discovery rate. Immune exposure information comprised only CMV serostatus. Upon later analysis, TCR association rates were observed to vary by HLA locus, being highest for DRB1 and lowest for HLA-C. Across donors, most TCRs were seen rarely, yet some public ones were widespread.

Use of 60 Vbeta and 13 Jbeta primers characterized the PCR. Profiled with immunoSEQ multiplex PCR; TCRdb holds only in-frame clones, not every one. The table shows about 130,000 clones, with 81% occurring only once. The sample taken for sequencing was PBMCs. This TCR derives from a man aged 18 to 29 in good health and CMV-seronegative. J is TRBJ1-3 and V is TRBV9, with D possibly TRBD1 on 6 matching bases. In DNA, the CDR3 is TGTGCCAGCAGCGTCGGTACAGCAACAGGGTTCGGAGACACCATATATTTT. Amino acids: CASSVGTATGFGDTIYF. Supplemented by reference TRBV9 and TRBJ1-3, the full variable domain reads DSGVTQTPKHLITATGQRVTLRCSPRSGDLSVYWYQQSLDQGLQFLIQYYNGEERAKGNILERFSAQQFPDLHSELNLSSLELGDSALYFCASSVGTATGFGDTIYFGEGSWLTVV.